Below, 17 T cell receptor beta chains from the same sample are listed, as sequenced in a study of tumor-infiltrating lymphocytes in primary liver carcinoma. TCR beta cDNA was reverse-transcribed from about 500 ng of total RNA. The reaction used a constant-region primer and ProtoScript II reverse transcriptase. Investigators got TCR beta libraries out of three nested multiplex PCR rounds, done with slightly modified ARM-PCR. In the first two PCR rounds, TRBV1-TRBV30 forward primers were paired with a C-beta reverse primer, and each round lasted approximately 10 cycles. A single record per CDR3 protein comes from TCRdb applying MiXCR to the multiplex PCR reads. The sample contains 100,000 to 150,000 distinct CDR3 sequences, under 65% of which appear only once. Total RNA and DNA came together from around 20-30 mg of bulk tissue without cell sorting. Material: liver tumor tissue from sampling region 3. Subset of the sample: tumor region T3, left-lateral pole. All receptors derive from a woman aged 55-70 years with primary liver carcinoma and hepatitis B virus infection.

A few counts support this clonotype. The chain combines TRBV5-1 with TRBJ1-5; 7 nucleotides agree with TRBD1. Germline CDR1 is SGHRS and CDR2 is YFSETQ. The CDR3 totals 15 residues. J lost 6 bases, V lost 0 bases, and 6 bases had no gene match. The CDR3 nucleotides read TGCGCCAGCAGCTTGGGGGGTGACAGGGCTCAGCCCCAGCATTTT. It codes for CASSLGGDRAQPQHF.

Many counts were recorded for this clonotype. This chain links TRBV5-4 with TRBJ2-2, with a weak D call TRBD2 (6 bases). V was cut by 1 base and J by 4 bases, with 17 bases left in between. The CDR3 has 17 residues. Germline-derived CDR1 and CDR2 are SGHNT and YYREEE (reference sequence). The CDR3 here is CASSLSQRAFITGELFF. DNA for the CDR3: TGTGCCAGCAGCTTGAGCCAGCGGGCGTTTATCACCGGGGAGCTGTTTTTT.

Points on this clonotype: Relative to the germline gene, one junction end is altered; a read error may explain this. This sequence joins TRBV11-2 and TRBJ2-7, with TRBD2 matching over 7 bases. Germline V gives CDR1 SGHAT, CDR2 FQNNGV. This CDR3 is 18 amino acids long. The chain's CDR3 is CVSSLNWVSVAGPYEQYF. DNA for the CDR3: TGTGTCAGCAGCTTAAATTGGGTCAGTGTAGCGGGTCCCTACGAGCAGTACTTC.

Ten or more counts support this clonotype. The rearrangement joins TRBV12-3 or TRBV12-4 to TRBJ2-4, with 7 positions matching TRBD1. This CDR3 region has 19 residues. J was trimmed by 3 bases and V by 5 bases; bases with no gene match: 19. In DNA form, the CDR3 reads TGTGCCAGCAGTCTTGGGGGATACAGGGGAACGATGGTCAAAAACATTCAGTACTTC. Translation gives CASSLGGYRGTMVKNIQYF.

The CDR3 coding sequence is TGTGCCAGCAGCCGCGGCGTGGGGTTTCTGACCGGGGAGCTGTTTTTT. Translation: CASSRGVGFLTGELFF. This rearrangement joins TRBV11-2 to TRBJ2-2, with D uncertain. The CDR3 extends over 16 amino acids. Germline CDR1 reads SGHAT; CDR2 reads FQNNGV. Trimming stripped 5 bases from V and 5 bases from J, with 18 bases between.

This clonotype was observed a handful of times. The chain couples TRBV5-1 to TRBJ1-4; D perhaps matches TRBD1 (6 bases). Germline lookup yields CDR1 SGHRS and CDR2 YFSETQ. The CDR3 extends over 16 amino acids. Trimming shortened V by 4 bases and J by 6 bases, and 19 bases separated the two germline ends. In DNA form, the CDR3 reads TGCGCCAGCAGCACTGGAGGGGGGGCCAGTTATGAAAAACTGTTTTTT. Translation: CASSTGGGASYEKLFF.

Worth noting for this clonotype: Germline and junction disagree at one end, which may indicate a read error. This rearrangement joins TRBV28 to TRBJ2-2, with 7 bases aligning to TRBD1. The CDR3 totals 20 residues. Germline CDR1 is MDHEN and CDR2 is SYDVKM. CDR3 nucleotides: TGCGCCAGCAGTTTAAGAAGGGGGCGGCGGACGGACATGAACGCCGGGGAGCTGTTTTTT. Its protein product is CASSLRRGRRTDMNAGELFF. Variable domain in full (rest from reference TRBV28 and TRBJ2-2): DVKVTQSSRYLVKRTGEKVFLECVQDMDHENMFWYRQDPGLGLRLIYFSYDVKMKEKGDIPEGYSVSREKKERFSLILESASTNQTSMYLCASSLRRGRRTDMNAGELFFGEGSRLTVL.

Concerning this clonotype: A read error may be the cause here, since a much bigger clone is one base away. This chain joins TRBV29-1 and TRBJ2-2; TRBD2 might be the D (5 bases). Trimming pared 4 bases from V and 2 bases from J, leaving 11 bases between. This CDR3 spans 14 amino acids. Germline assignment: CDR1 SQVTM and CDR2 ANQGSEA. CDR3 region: CSVVSGTNTGELFF. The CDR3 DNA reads TGCAGCGTTGTGAGCGGAACCAACACCGGGGAGCTGTTTTTT.

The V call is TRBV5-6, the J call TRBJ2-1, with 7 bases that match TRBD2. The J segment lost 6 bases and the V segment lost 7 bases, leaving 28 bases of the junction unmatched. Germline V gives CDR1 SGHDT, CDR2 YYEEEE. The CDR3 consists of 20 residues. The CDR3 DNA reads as TGTGCCAGCGGCTCACGGGGGGAAGGAGGATTAGCGGTACCTTCCAATGAGCAGTTCTTC. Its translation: CASGSRGEGGLAVPSNEQFF.

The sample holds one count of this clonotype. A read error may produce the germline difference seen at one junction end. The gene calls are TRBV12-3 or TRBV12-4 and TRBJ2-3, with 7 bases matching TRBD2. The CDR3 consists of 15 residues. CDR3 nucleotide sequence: TGTGCCAGCAGTTTCGGGCGGGAGCATACAGATTCGCAGTATTTT. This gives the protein CASSFGREHTDSQYF.

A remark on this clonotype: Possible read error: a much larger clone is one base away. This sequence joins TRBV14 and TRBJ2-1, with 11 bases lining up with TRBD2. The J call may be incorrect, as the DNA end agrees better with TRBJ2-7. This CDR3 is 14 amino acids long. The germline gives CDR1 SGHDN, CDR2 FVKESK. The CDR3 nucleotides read TGTGCCAGCAGCCTTAGCGGGAGGGTCAATGAGCAGTACTTC. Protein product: CASSLSGRVNEQYF.

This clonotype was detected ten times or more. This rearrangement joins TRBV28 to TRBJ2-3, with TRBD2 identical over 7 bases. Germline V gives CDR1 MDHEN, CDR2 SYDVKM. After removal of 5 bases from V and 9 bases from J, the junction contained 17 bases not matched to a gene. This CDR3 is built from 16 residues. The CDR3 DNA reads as TGTGCCAGCAGTCCCCCCCCGAGCGCCGGGGGAGGGACGCAGTATTTT. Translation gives CASSPPPSAGGGTQYF.

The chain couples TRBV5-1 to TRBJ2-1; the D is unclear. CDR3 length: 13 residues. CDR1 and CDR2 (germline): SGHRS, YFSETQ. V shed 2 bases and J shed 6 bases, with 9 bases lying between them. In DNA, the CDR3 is TGCGCCAGCAGCTTAGGCTTTTCCAATGAGCAGTTCTTC. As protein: CASSLGFSNEQFF.

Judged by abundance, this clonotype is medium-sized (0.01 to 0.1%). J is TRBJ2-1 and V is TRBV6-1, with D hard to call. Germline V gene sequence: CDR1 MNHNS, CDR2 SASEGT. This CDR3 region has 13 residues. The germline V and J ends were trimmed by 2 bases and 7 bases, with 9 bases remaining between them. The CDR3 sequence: CASSELRWNEQFF. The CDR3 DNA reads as TGTGCCAGCAGTGAATTGAGGTGGAATGAGCAGTTCTTC.

The chain's CDR3 is CASSPHGENEQFF. Here the CDR3 DNA reads TGTGCCAGCAGTCCCCATGGGGAAAATGAGCAGTTCTTC. The chain combines TRBV25-1 with TRBJ2-1; D remains ambiguous. Germline V CDR1 and CDR2: MGHDK, SYGVNS. The V end lost 5 bases, the J end lost 7 bases, and 12 bases lay between the germline ends. This CDR3 has 13 residues.

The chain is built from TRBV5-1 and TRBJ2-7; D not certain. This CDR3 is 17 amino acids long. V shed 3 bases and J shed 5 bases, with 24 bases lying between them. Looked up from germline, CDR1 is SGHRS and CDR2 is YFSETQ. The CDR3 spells CASSSELRRVGSDEQYF. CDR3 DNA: TGCGCCAGCAGCTCGGAATTGAGGCGCGTGGGCTCGGACGAGCAGTACTTC.

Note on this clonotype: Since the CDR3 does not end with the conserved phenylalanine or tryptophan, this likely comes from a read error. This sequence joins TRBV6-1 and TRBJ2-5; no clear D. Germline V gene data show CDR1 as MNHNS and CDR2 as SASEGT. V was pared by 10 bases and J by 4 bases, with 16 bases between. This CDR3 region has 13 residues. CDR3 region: CAIRSYRVETQYI. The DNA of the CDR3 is TGTGCCATCAGAAGTTATCGGGTAGAGACCCAGTACATC.